This T cell receptor (beta chain) stems from a study of CD4 T cells in relation to SARS-CoV-2 and coronaviruses. General study points: Crossreactive clones expanded significantly less to SARS-CoV-2 than monoreactive clones. Approximately 65% of donors had memory CD4+ clonotypes crossrecognizing SARS-CoV-2 and common cold coronavirus spike.

Assay: immunoSEQ multiplex PCR; the TCRdb copy retains only in-frame clones and omits some. The data show 26,000 or so clones, 65% to 80% seen once. CDR1 and CDR2 (germline): KGHDR, SFDVKD. This CDR3 contains 13 residues. The V and J ends lost 11 bases and 1 base, in that order; junction bases with no gene match: 6. Unexposed donor CD4+ T cells date from about 2010-2019, before the COVID-19 pandemic. After about ten days of culture, CD4+ T cells were isolated. With respect to this clone: The antigen is not known.

The chain is built from TRBV24-1 and TRBJ1-1, with 7 nucleotides matching TRBD1. The clonotype was recovered from a human donor in good health. The sample comprised CD4+ T cells from PBMCs, cultured in vitro. Written as DNA, the CDR3 is TGTGCCATCCCGGGACAGCCGAACACTGAAGCTTTCTTT. As protein: CAIPGQPNTEAFF.